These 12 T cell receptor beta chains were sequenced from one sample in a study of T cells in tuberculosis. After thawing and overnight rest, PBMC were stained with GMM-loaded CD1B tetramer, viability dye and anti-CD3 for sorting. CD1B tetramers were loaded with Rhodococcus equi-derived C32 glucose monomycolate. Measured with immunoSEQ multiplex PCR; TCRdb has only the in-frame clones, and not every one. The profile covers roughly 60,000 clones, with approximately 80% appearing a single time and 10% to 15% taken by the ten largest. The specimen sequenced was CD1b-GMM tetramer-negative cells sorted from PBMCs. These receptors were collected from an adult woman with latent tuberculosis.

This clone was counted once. CDR3 in amino acids: CARSFRAGKNTGELFF. CDR3 coding DNA: TGTGCCAGAAGCTTCCGAGCGGGGAAGAACACCGGGGAGCTGTTTTTT. The chain combines TRBV5-3 with TRBJ2-2; 7 bases map to TRBD2. TRBV5-3 is an ORF for which the function is uncertain. This CDR3 has 16 amino acids. Germline trimming cut 2 bases from V and 1 base from J; bases unmatched to any gene: 5.

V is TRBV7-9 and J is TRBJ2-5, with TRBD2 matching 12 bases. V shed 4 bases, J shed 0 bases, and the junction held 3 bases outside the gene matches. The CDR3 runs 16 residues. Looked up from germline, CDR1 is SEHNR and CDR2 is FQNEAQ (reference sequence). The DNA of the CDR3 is TGTGCCAGCAGCTCTCGGACTAGCGGGAACCAAGAGACCCAGTACTTC. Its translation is CASSSRTSGNQETQYF.

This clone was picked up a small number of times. The CDR3 nucleotides read TGTGCCAGCAGTCCCCAGGGGTATACTGAAGCTTTCTTT. As protein: CASSPQGYTEAFF. V is TRBV6-1 and J is TRBJ1-1; weak D call: TRBD1 (6 bases). The V and J ends lost 5 bases and 5 bases respectively, with 12 bases between them. Looked up from germline, CDR1 is MNHNS and CDR2 is SASEGT. The CDR3 has 13 amino acids.

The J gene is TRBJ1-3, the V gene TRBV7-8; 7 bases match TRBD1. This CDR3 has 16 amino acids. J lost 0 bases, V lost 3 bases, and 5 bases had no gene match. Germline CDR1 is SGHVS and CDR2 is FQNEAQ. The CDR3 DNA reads TGTGCCAGCAGCTTGGCGGGACAGATCTCTGGAAACACCATATATTTT. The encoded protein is CASSLAGQISGNTIYF.

The DNA of the CDR3 is TGTGCCAGTAGTACCGGACTAGCGCATCTCGGCGAGCAGTACTTC. This translates into CASSTGLAHLGEQYF. J is TRBJ2-7 and V is TRBV19; TRBD2 matches at 9 bases. The junction had 10 bases not matched to a gene; V was cut back by 4 bases and J by 6 bases. CDR3 length: 15 amino acids. CDR1 is LNHDA and CDR2 is SQIVND in the germline V gene (reference sequence).

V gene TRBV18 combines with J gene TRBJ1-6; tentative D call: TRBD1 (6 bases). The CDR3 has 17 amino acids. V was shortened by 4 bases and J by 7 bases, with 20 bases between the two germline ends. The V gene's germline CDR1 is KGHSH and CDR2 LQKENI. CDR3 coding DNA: TGTGCCAGCTCACACTACCTACAGGGTTCGGTGAATTCACCCCTCCACTTT. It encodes CASSHYLQGSVNSPLHF.

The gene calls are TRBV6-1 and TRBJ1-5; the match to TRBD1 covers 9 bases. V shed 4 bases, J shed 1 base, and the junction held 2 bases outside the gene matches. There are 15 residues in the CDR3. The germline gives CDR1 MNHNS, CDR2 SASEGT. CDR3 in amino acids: CASSGDRASNQPQHF. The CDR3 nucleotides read TGTGCCAGCAGTGGGGACAGGGCGAGCAATCAGCCCCAGCATTTT.

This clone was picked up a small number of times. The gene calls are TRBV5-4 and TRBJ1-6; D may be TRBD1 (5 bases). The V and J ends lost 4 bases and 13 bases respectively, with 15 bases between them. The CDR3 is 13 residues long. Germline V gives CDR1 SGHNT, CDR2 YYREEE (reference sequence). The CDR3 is CASSEDILGPLHF. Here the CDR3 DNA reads TGTGCCAGCAGCGAGGACATCCTGGGGCCCCTCCACTTT.

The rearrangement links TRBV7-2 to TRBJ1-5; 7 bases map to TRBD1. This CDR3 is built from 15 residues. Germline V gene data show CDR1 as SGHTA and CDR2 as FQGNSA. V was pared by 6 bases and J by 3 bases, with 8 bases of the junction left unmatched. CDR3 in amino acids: CASSRDRLYNQPQHF. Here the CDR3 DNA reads TGTGCCAGCAGTCGGGACAGACTCTACAATCAGCCCCAGCATTTT.

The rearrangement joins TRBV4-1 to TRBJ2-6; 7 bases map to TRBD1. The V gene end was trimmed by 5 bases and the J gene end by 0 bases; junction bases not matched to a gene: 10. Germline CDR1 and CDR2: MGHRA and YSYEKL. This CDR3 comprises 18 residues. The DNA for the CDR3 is TGCGCCAGCAGCGCCCGGACAGGTACACCCTCTGGGGCCAACGTCCTGACTTTC. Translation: CASSARTGTPSGANVLTF.

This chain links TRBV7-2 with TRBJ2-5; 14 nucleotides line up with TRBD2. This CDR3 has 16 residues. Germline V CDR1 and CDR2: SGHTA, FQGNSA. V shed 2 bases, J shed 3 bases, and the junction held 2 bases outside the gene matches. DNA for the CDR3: TGTGCCAGCAGCTTATCGACTAGCGGGGGGGAAGAGACCCAGTACTTC. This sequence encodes CASSLSTSGGEETQYF.

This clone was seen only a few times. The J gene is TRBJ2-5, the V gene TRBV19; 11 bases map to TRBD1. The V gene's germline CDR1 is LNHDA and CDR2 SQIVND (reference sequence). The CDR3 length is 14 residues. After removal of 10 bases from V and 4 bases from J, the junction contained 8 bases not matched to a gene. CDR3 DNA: TGTGCCACCAAAGTGGGACAGGGGGGAGAGACCCAGTACTTC. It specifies CATKVGQGGETQYF.